This T cell receptor beta chain emerged from a study of T cells expressing NK-cell markers. Study background: Source material for TCR beta repertoires consisted of sorted CD3+CD56+NKG2C+, CD3+CD56+NKG2C- and CD3+CD56-NKG2C+ T cells.

TCRdb reprocessed the 5' RACE reads, with one entry per CDR3 protein and no DNA. The table for this sample gives about 260,000 distinct CDR3 sequences. The CDR3 totals 11 residues. CDR1 and CDR2 (germline): MNHEY, SVGEGT. About this clonotype itself: Its antigen is not identified.

Study findings and constraints: Dominance of the CD3+CD56-NKG2C+ fraction by these clonotypes also held in several donors. In a group of 5 to 7 donors, dominant NKG2C+ clonotypes represented about 1.0-8% of CD8+ T cells.

This sequence joins TRBV6-2 or TRBV6-3 and TRBJ2-7. The TCR originated in a woman between 18 and 69 years old in good health. Source material: blood T cells: a sorted CD56 or NKG2C T cell subset, CD4+ or CD8+ T cells, or bulk PBMC T cells (not recorded which). The CDR3 loop is CASRLNYEQYF.